This T cell receptor (beta chain) was captured by sequencing in a study of cytomegalovirus exposure and HLA in healthy donors. About the study: Caucasian-associated ancestry cluster membership applied to around 76% of about 370 genotyped donors. The study, taken as a whole, reports: Evidence from a later analysis indicated that most CMV-associated TCR beta chains looked HLA-restricted. Researchers catalogued roughly 170 TCR beta chains as cytomegalovirus-associated.

Primers: 60 Vbeta forward and 13 Jbeta reverse. This table comes from immunoSEQ multiplex PCR, and its TCRdb copy is limited to in-frame clones, with some not included. The sample shows fewer than 250,000 clones, and roughly 0.89% sits with its ten largest clones. The V and J ends lost 0 bases and 1 base respectively, with 9 bases between them. CDR3 size: 15 residues. The V gene's germline CDR1 is SGHTA and CDR2 FQGNSA. Regarding this clone: The target antigen is unknown.

Sample: PBMCs. The chain recombines TRBV7-2 with TRBJ1-1, with D possibly matching TRBD1 (6 bases). The clonotype originates from a woman aged 30 to 39 in good health and CMV-seropositive. CDR3 residues: CASSLAAGENTEAFF. The CDR3 DNA reads as TGTGCCAGCAGCTTAGCGGCAGGGGAGAACACTGAAGCTTTCTTT.